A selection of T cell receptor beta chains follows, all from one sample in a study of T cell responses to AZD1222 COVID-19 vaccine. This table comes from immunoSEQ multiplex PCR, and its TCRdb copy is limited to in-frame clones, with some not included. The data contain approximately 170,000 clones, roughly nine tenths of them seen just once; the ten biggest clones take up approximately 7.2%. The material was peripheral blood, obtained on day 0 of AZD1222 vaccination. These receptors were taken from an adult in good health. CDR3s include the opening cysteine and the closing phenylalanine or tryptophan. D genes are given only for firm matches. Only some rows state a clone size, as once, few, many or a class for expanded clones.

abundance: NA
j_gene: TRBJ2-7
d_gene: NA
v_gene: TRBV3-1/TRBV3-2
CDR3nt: TGTGCCAGCAGCCAAGTGCGCCGGGGAGACGAGCAGTACTTC
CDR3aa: CASSQVRRGDEQYF

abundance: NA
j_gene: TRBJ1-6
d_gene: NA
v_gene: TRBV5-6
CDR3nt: TGTGCCAGCAGCGGTGGATGGGTAGATTCACCCCTCCACTTT
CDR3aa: CASSGGWVDSPLHF

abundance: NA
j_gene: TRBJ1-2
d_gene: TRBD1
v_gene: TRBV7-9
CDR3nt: TGTGCCAGCAGCCGAACAGGGGTCTATGGCTACACCTTC
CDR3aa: CASSRTGVYGYTF

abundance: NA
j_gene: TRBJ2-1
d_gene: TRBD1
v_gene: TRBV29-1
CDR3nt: TGCAGCGTATTAGACAGGGGGCAGTGGGGGTTCTTC
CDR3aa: CSVLDRGQWGFF

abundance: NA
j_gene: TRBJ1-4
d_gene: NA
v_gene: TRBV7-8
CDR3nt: TGTGCCAGCAGCTTGCGGGTCCCCGAAACCGGATGGAGTAATGAAAAACTGTTTTTT
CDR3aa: CASSLRVPETGWSNEKLFF

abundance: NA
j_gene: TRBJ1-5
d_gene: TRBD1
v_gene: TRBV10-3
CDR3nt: TGTGCCATCAGGGGCGACAGGGACGATCAGCCCCAGCATTTT
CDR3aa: CAIRGDRDDQPQHF

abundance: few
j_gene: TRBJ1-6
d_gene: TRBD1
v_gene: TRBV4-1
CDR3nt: TGCGCCAGCAGCCAAATCCCTATACAGGGGGCGAATTCACCCCTCCACTTT
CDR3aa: CASSQIPIQGANSPLHF

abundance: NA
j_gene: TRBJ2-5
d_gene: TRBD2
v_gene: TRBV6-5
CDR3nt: TGTGCCAGCAGTTACCCTAGCGGGGGCCGGGAGACCCAGTACTTC
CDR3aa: CASSYPSGGRETQYF

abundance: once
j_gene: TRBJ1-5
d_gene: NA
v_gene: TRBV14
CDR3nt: TGTGCCAGCAGCCAAGCGGGGAATCAGCCCCAGCATTTT
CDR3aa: CASSQAGNQPQHF

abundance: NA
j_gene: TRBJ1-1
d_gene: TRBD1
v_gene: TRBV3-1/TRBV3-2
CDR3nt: TGTGCCAGCAGCCATCTGGGACAGGCCGACACTGAAGCTTTCTTT
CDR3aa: CASSHLGQADTEAFF

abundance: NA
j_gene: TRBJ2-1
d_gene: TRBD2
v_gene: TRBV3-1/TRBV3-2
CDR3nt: TGTGCCAGCAGCCTGAACCTAGCGAACCATGGGGGGGTCGATGAGCAGTTCTTC
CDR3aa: CASSLNLANHGGVDEQFF

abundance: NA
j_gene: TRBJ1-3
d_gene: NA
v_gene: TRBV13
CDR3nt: TGTGCCAGCAGCTTAACCCCAGGGGATCTAGGAAACACCATATATTTT
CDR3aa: CASSLTPGDLGNTIYF

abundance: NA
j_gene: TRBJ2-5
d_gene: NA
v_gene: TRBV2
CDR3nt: TGTGCCAGCAGTTTCATCGTGTCAGGGGATAGAGAGACCCAGTACTTC
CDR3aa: CASSFIVSGDRETQYF

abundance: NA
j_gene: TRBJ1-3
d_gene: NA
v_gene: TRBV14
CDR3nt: TGTGCCAGCAGCCAAGTGACAGATTGGAGAAACACCATATATTTT
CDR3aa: CASSQVTDWRNTIYF

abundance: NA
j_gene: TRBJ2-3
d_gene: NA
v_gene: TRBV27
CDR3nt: TGTGCCAGCAGTTTGTGGGATTCCACAGATACGCAGTATTTT
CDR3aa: CASSLWDSTDTQYF

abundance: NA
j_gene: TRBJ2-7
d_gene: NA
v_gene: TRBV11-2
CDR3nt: TGTGCCAGCAGCTTAGCCGATCTGGGTCGGGACGAGCAGTACTTC
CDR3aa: CASSLADLGRDEQYF

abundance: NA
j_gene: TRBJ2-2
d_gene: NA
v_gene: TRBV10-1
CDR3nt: TGCGCCAGCAGACAAGGCCCGAACACCGGGGAGCTGTTTTTT
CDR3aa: CASRQGPNTGELFF

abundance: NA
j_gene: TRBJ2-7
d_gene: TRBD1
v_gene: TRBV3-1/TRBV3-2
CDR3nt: TGTGCCAGCAGCCAAGGGGACAGGGGGGATTCCACCTACGAGCAGTACTTC
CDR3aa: CASSQGDRGDSTYEQYF

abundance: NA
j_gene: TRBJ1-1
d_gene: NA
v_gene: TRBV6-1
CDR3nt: TGTGCCAGCAGTGAAGTCGGGAGGAACACTGAAGCTTTCTTT
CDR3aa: CASSEVGRNTEAFF

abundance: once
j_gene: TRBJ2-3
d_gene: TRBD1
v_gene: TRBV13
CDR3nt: TGTGCCAGCAGCCAGGACAGGGGGTTGGATACGCAGTATTTT
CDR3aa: CASSQDRGLDTQYF

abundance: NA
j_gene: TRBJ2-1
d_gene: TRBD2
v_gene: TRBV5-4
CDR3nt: TGTGCCAGCAACCGGGGGGGCTACAATGAGCAGTTCTTC
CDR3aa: CASNRGGYNEQFF

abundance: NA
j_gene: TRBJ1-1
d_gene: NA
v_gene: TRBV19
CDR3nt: TGTGCCAGTAGTACGCCGGGGTGGAACGCTGAAGCTTTCTTT
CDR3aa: CASSTPGWNAEAFF

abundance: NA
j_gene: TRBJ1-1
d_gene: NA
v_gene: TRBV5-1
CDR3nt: TGCGCCAGCAGCTCCAGGGTCTTCCCCAACACTGAAGCTTTCTTT
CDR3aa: CASSSRVFPNTEAFF

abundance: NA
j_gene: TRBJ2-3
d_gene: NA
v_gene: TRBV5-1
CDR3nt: TGCGCCAGCAGCTTGGCAGTTAGCACAGATACGCAGTATTTT
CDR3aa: CASSLAVSTDTQYF

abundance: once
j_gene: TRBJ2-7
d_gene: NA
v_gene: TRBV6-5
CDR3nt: TGTGCCAGCAGTTATAACTACGAGCAGTACTTC
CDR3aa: CASSYNYEQYF

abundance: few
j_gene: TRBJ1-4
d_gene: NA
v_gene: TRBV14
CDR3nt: TGTGCCAGCAGCCAATTAATAGGCGAAAAACTGTTTTTT
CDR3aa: CASSQLIGEKLFF

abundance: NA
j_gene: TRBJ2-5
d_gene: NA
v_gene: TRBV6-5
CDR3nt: TGTGCCAGCAGTTACTATACTCAAGAGACCCAGTACTTC
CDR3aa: CASSYYTQETQYF

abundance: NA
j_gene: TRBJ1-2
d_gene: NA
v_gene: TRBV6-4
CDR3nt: TGTGCCAGCCGGGCGACGGGGGACGATGGCTACACCTTC
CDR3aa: CASRATGDDGYTF

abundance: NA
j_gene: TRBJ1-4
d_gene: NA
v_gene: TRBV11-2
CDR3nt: TGTGCCAGCAGCTTAGATACCGGACACGCAACTAATGAAAAACTGTTTTTT
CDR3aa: CASSLDTGHATNEKLFF

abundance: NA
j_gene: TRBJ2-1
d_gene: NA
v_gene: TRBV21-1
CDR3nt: TGTGCCAGCAGCAAAGGGACGAGCGGGGGGGCCGGCTACAATGAGCAGTTCTTC
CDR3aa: CASSKGTSGGAGYNEQFF

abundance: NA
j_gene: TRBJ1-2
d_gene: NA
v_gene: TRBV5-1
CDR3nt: TGCGCCAGCAGCTCAATGACAGAATATTATGGCTACACCTTC
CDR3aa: CASSSMTEYYGYTF

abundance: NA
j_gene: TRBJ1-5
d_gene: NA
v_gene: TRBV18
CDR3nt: TGTGCCAGCTCACCGACAGCCCCCGAGACGTATAGCAATCAGCCCCAGCATTTT
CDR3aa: CASSPTAPETYSNQPQHF

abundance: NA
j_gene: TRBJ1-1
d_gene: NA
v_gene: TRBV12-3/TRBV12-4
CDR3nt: TGTGCCAGCAGTTCCCAGGGATCCACTGAAGCTTTCTTT
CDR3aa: CASSSQGSTEAFF

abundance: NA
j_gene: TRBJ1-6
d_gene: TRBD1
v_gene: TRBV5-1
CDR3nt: TGCGCCAGCAGCTCCAGCAGGGGGACCGAAAACTATAATTCACCCCTCCACTTT
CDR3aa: CASSSSRGTENYNSPLHF

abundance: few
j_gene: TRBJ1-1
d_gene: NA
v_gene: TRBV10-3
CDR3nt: TGTGCCATCAGTGATCCACAGGAGAGGGGCACTGAAGCTTTCTTT
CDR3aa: CAISDPQERGTEAFF

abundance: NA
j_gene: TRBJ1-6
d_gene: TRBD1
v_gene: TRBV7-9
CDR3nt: TGTGCCAGCAGCTTAGCGGACAGGGGTAATTCACCCCTCCACTTT
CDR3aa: CASSLADRGNSPLHF

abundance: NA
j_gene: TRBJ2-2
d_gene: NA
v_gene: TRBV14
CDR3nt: TGTGCCAGCAGCCACATGTTGACAGGGAACACCGGGGAGCTGTTTTTT
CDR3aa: CASSHMLTGNTGELFF

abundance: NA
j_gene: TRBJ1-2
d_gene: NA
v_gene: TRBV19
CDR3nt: TGTGCCAGTAGTACCTGGGACTTCCCGGCAAAGGGCTACACCTTC
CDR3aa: CASSTWDFPAKGYTF

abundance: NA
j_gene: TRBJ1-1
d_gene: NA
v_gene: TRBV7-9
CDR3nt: TGTGCCAGCAGCCAGATCGACACTGAAGCTTTCTTT
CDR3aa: CASSQIDTEAFF

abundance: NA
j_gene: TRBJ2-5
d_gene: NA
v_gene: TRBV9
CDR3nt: TGTGCCAGCAGCGTACCTGCCGACCAAGAGACCCAGTACTTC
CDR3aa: CASSVPADQETQYF

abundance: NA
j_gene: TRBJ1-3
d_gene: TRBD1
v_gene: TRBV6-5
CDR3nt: TGTGCCAGCATGGACGGGACAGGGGGCCAGGGGTATTTT
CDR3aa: CASMDGTGGQGYF

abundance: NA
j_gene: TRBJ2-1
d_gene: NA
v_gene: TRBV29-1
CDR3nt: TGCAGCGTTGTCCTCAGGGTGAATGAGCAGTTCTTC
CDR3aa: CSVVLRVNEQFF

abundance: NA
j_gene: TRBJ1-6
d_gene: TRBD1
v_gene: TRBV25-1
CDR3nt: TGTGCCAGCAGTGAATATTTAGGGGGCGCGTCACCCCTCCACTTT
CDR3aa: CASSEYLGGASPLHF

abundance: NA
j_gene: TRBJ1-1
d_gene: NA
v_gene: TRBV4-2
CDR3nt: TGTGCCAGCAGCCAAGATCCGGTCAGGGGACACACTGAAGCTTTCTTT
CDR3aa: CASSQDPVRGHTEAFF

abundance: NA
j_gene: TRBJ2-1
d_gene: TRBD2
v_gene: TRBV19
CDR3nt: TGTGCCAGCCGTGACCTAGCGGGGGGGCCACTTTTTGATGAGCAGTTCTTC
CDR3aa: CASRDLAGGPLFDEQFF

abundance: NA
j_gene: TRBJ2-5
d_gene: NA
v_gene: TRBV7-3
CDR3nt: TGTGCCAGCTCCCGGGCCCCAGAGGAAGAGACCCAGTACTTC
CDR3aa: CASSRAPEEETQYF

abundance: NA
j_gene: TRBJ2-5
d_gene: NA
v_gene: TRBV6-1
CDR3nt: TGTGCCAGCAGTGCGCTTCGTGGGGCGTGGGAAGAGACCCAGTACTTC
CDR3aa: CASSALRGAWEETQYF

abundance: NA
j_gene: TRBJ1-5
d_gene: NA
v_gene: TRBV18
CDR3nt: TGTGCCAGCTCACCGAACCAGGGGAACAATCAGCCCCAGCATTTT
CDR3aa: CASSPNQGNNQPQHF

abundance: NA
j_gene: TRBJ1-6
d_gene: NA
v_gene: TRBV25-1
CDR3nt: TGTGCCAGCCTCGAGAGCTCCTATAATTCACCCCTCCACTTT
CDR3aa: CASLESSYNSPLHF

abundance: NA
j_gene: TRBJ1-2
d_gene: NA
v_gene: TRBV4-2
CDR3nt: TGTGCCAGCAGCCAAGATCTCAACTATGGCTACACCTTC
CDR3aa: CASSQDLNYGYTF

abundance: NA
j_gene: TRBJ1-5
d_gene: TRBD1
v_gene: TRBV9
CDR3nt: TGTGCCAGCAGCGAGGGGACAGGGAATCAGCCCCAGCATTTT
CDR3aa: CASSEGTGNQPQHF